This TCR beta chain stems from a study of blood T cell repertoires in COVID-19. Study summary: COVID-19 samples from acute and convalescent phases originated in the United States, Italy and Spain. T cells, B-cell-depleted T cells, or PBMCs provided the cDNA or gDNA that served as material.

In germline, CDR1 is SGHRS, CDR2 YFSETQ. This CDR3 has 15 residues. V lost 4 bases, J lost 3 bases, and 6 bases stayed unmatched. Original methodology: Using reference gene primer amplification, nucleated cell counts were estimated. Produced via immunoSEQ multiplex PCR; TCRdb's table is partial and in-frame only. V, J and clone size were drawn from that table, and D and trimming were deduced from the DNA. The table shows 110,000 to 150,000 clones, with roughly three quarters occurring only once. This chain joins TRBV5-1 and TRBJ1-4, with 7 bases lining up with TRBD1. Source material: peripheral blood. This TCR derives from an older woman with acute or convalescent COVID-19. CDR3 sequence (DNA): TGCGCCAGCAGCCGGGACAGAAGTTCTAATGAAAAACTGTTTTTT. Its translation is CASSRDRSSNEKLFF.